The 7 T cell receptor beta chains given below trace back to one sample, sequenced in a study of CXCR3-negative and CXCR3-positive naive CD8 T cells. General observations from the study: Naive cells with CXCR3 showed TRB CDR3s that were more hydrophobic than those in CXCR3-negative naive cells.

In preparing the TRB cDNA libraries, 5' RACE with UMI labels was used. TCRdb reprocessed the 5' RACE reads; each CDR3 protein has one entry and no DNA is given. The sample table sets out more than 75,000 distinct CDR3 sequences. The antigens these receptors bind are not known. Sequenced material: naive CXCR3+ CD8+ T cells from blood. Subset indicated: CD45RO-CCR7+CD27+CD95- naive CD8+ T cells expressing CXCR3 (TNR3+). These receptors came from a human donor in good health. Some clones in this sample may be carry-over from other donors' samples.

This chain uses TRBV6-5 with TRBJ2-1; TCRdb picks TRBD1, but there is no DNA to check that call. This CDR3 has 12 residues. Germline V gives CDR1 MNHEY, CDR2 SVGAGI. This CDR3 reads CASTPPGGPQFF.

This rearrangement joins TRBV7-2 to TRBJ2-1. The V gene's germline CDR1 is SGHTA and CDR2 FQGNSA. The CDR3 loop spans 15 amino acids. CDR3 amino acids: CASSLYTASYNEQFF.

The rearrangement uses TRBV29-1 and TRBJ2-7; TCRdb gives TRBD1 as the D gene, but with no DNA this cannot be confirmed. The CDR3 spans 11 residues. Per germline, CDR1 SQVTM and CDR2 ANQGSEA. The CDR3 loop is CSVLDSSEQYF.

This CDR3 is CASNLGQSRGEQYF. The rearrangement uses TRBV2 and TRBJ2-7; TCRdb outputs TRBD1, but without DNA this stays unchecked. Germline values: CDR1 SNHLY, CDR2 FYNNEI. The CDR3 has 14 residues.

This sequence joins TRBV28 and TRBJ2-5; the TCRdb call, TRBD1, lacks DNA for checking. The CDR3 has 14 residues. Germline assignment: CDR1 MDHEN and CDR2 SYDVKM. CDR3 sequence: CASGRDRGQETQYF. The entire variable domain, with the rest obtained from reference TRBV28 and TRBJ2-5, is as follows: DVKVTQSSRYLVKRTGEKVFLECVQDMDHENMFWYRQDPGLGLRLIYFSYDVKMKEKGDIPEGYSVSREKKERFSLILESASTNQTSMYLCASGRDRGQETQYFGPGTRLLVL.

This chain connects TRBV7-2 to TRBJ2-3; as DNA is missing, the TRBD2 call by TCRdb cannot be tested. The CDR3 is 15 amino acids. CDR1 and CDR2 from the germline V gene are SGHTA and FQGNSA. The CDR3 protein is CASSFTLAGTDTQYF.

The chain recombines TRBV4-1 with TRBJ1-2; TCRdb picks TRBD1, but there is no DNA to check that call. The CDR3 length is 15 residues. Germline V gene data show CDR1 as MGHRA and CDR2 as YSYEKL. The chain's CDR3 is CASSPRDRENYGYTF.